This T cell receptor (beta chain) originates from a study of CD8+ T cells in alopecia areata (dated by TCRdb to the late 2010s). Looking at the study overall: High-throughput TCRbeta sequencing was used to examine T cell clonal expansion in alopecia areata in both the C3H/HeJ mouse model and human patients. On the human side, TCRbeta sequencing was run on scalp tissue and on sorted CD4+ and CD8+ peripheral blood T cells from healthy controls and from alopecia areata patients with either patchy or totalis/universalis disease. Scalp clonality was compared across normal scalp (n=4), patchy alopecia areata scalp (n=8), and alopecia totalis/universalis scalp (n=8). The RNA source kit depended on sample type: the PAXgene miRNA kit for fixed scalp, the miRNeasy kit for PBMCs, and the RNeasy kit for mouse skin. TCRbeta CDR3 regions were amplified by immunoSEQ multiplex PCR using 35 Vbeta forward and 13 Jbeta reverse primers. Points the paper makes about the study in general: Scalp TCR repertoire analysis is complicated because resident alphabeta T cells in normal human skin are also sequenced, whereas mouse skin is dominated by gammadelta T cells. TCR sequences shared between patients were less clear than in mice, possibly partly because of HLA diversity in the patient population. Compared with normal scalp, lesional scalp had higher clonality and more expanded CD8+ clones, particularly in alopecia totalis/universalis, a pattern that suggests antigenic drive.

Note on this clone: Its antigen specificity is not known. No qualities accompany the bases; no much larger clone lies one base away.

PBMCs were isolated by density centrifugation and stained for CD3, CD4 and CD8, and CD4+ and CD8+ T cells were sorted on a FACSAria. Scalp biopsies and blood samples were obtained from unaffected controls. Its CDR3 holds 15 amino acids, cysteine through phenylalanine. The DNA shown is the 45-base CDR3, in frame from base 1. Reading the germline V gene gives CDR1 SGHDT and CDR2 YYEEEE. At the junction V is shortened by 4 bases and J by 10 bases, with 21 bases in between. To prepare the library, the immunoSEQ multiplex PCR assay was applied. RNA was extracted from all samples and reverse transcribed into cDNA as template for TCR sequencing. SuperScript III was used to make first-strand cDNA, primed with a 2:1 mix of oligo-dT and random hexamers. A synthetic immune receptor repertoire was used to assess amplification bias, and residual bias was removed computationally. The paper's processing steps were these. After raw reads were preprocessed to remove errors, the CDR3 was defined following IMGT conventions as running from the conserved cysteine to phenylalanine. Clonality was computed by normalizing Shannon entropy by log2 of the number of productive unique TCRs and subtracting the result from 1. Whether scalp clones were CD4 or CD8 was inferred by matching scalp TCRbeta sequences against CD4 and CD8 repertoires sorted from blood. Sourced from immuneACCESS, this table was stored by TCRdb with only in-frame sequences that have V and J called. A share of the clones is absent; for the studies checked, an unresolved V gene accounts for under half, and the remainder has no known explanation. D and trimming were read from the DNA, whereas the V and J calls and clone size are those reported in that table. The table for this sample lists about 140,000 clones; 55% to 65% of them were counted only once. The top ten constitute less than 5% of the sample.

The sequenced sample was CD4+ T cells sorted from blood. The rearranged segments are TRBV5-6 and TRBJ2-4; the D gene cannot be resolved reliably. The sequence derives from a human donor in good health. The sequenced DNA: TGTGCCAGCAGCCGCAGGATGGGCCAGGTCTTTATTCAGTACTTC. Its product reads: CASSRRMGQVFIQYF.